This paragraph reports one T cell receptor (beta chain). The antigen is unknown. The data stem from a study of OX40 agonist ivuxolimab in advanced cancers. Study-level information: Among those enrolled, mean age was roughly 62 years (range about 20 to 79) and roughly 84% were male.

Per the germline V gene, CDR1 is SEHNR and CDR2 is FQNEAQ (reference sequence). The CDR3 is made up of 14 amino acids. The V gene lost 1 base and the J gene lost 5 bases, with 11 bases spanning the gap. Study findings and constraints: Expanded clones belonging to CD8+ T cells outnumbered, on average, those of CD4+.

The table came from immunoSEQ multiplex PCR; TCRdb's copy has only in-frame clones and leaves some out. In the table there are fewer than 40,000 clones, approximately 90% of which are singletons. Sequencing was performed on CD4+ or CD8+ T cells sorted from blood, taken in a trial of the OX40 agonist ivuxolimab. This clonotype was sampled from an adult with an advanced solid tumor such as melanoma, head and neck, liver or kidney cancer. The chain carries TRBV7-9 and TRBJ2-5; D not resolved. The CDR3 region has the DNA TGTGCCAGCAGCTTAGGGGCAGTCCGGGAGACCCAGTACTTC. It codes for CASSLGAVRETQYF.